This TCR beta chain emerged from a study of blood T cell repertoires in COVID-19 (dated by TCRdb to 2020 to 2022). With regard to the full study: Collaborator samples came from the United States, Italy and Spain and covered acute and convalescent phases of COVID-19. The material from the prospective study consisted of cDNA or gDNA derived from T cells, B-cell-depleted T cells, or PBMCs. The dataset comprised deeply sampled blood TCRbeta repertoires from subjects exposed to, actively infected with, or recovered from COVID-19. A freely available public database, intended as a resource for researchers studying the immune response to SARS-CoV-2, is where the repertoires were released. The samples were drawn from two sources: the first 160 participants of the ongoing ImmuneRACE study, and 950 to 1,500 subjects contributed by 6 global collaborators. Nearly every sample came with metadata listing a de-identified subject ID, COVID-19 status, age in years and sex. HLA class I and class II types, where available, came from metadata supplied by the sample provider rather than from assay-based typing. The study at large found these results: How much clinical and demographic metadata was included differed by source and by participant, and the metadata was provided uncurated.

The CDR3 sequence holds 16 residues, the cysteine and phenylalanine included. Only CDR3 DNA remains: 48 bases, in frame from the first base. V and J are truncated by 4 bases and 0 bases respectively, leaving an intervening sequence of 17 bases. CDR1 and CDR2 are drawn from the germline V gene (reference sequence): SGHNT, YYREEE. On this clone itself: What antigen it recognizes has not been identified. The input lacks base qualities; no much larger clone sits a single base away.

The immunoSEQ Assay, a bias-controlled multiplex PCR, was used to amplify TCRbeta CDR3 regions from genomic DNA. Regarding the original processing steps: Within the assay, amplification of reference gene primers was used to estimate how many nucleated cells each sample contained. To quantify the absolute abundance of each unique TCRbeta CDR3 rearrangement, sequence reads were collapsed and filtered. Productive Simpson clonality was computed per sample as the square root of Simpson's diversity index over productive rearrangements. TCRdb limited this immuneACCESS table to in-frame rearrangements with V and J called. A share of clones is missing; checked studies link under half to unresolved V genes, and the rest is unexplained. V and J calls and clone size are those listed in that table; D and trimming were worked out from the DNA. The sample table shows about 250,000 clones, and roughly 80% are seen once. The ten largest make up less than 5.5% of the sample.

Participants in the prospective study were enrolled through a virtual design, were aged roughly 18 to 100 years, and lived in about 25 United States geographic areas. In the prospective study, cohorts were assigned on the basis of participant-reported clinical history obtained from a screening survey and a study questionnaire. Exposed participants had been in contact, within 2 weeks of entering the study, with a person who had a PCR-confirmed or clinician-diagnosed case of COVID-19. In the prospective study, mobile phlebotomists collected whole blood, serum and a nasopharyngeal or oropharyngeal swab from each participant. Additional blood draws and questionnaires over an approximately 2-month period could optionally be provided by prospective study participants. Before DNA extraction, prospective study blood samples were shipped either frozen or at room temperature.

Material for sequencing was PBMCs or T cells enriched from blood (not recorded which). Recombination connected TRBV5-4 to TRBJ2-7, with a tentative D gene TRBD1 over 6 matching bases. The sequence came from a man aged 40-49 years who had been exposed to COVID-19. CDR3 protein: CASSPRGQTGSYEQYF. Here is the DNA: TGTGCCAGCAGCCCGAGAGGTCAGACAGGCTCCTACGAGCAGTACTTC.